Each of the 24 T cell receptor beta chains below was sequenced from the same sample in a study of identical twins. One entry per CDR3 protein, called by TCRdb with MiXCR from the 5' RACE reads. The table records roughly 690,000 distinct CDR3 sequences, approximately 21% of them present only once. In addition, the sample was reused for a study of T cells expressing NK-cell markers.

The sample consisted of PBMCs. These receptor sequences come from a woman aged 18 to 35 in good health.

The rearrangement joins TRBV7-3 to TRBJ2-1; 8 bases are shared with TRBD2. The germline gives CDR1 SGHTA, CDR2 FQGTGA. The V and J ends lost 5 bases and 6 bases, in that order; junction bases with no gene match: 6. The CDR3 has 14 residues. CDR3 residues: CASSLERGSNEQFF. CDR3 coding DNA: TGTGCCAGCAGCCTAGAGCGGGGGAGCAATGAGCAGTTCTTC.

This rearrangement joins TRBV18 to TRBJ2-1; 14 bases are shared with TRBD2. Per the germline V gene, CDR1 is KGHSH and CDR2 is LQKENI. Unmatched junction bases numbered 10, after V lost 0 bases and J lost 15 bases. The CDR3 is 16 amino acids. CDR3 coding DNA: TGTGCCAGCTCACCACCGGGACTAGCGGGAGCGGGAACAGCGTTCTTC. Encoded protein: CASSPPGLAGAGTAFF.

The rearrangement uses TRBV10-3 and TRBJ2-6; no clear D gene. The CDR3 runs to 15 residues. V was trimmed by 6 bases and J by 0 bases, leaving 9 bases between them. From germline, CDR1 is ENHRY and CDR2 SYGVKD. CDR3: CAISMVSSGANVLTF. CDR3 sequence (DNA): TGTGCCATCAGCATGGTGAGCTCTGGGGCCAACGTCCTGACTTTC.

This clonotype appeared a few times. The rearrangement links TRBV12-3 or TRBV12-4 to TRBJ1-6; D perhaps matches TRBD1 (6 bases). Trimming removed 7 bases from V and 6 bases from J, with 10 bases in between. This CDR3 spans 13 amino acids. The CDR3 protein is CASKGEGNSPLHF. For the CDR3, the DNA is TGTGCCAGCAAGGGGGAGGGTAATTCACCCCTCCACTTT.

This clonotype was seen only a few times. V is TRBV20-1 and J is TRBJ2-5, with D perhaps being TRBD1 or TRBD2 (7 bases each). V was cut by 5 bases and J by 4 bases, with 14 bases left in between. Germline values: CDR1 DFQATT, CDR2 SNEGSKA (reference sequence). The CDR3 covers 13 residues. The CDR3 loop reads CSAQGGVGETQYF. CDR3 coding DNA: TGCAGTGCTCAGGGGGGGGTAGGAGAGACCCAGTACTTC.

The chain has TRBV11-2 and TRBJ2-7, with 9 nucleotides matching TRBD2. CDR3 length: 15 amino acids. The trim removed 3 bases at V and 2 bases at J, leaving 5 bases unmatched. Germline values: CDR1 SGHAT, CDR2 FQNNGV. CDR3 nucleotide sequence: TGTGCCAGCAGCTTGCCGACTAGCGGAACCTACGAGCAGTACTTC. Translation gives CASSLPTSGTYEQYF.

The V and J genes are TRBV15 and TRBJ2-7, with 9 bases lining up with TRBD1. The ends lost 0 bases at V and 7 bases at J; junction bases unmatched: 7. Germline CDR1 is LNHNV and CDR2 is YYDKDF (reference sequence). The CDR3 contains 15 residues. CDR3 bases: TGTGCCACCAGCAGAGATCGGGACAGGGCGCGGGAGCAGTACTTC. Translation: CATSRDRDRAREQYF. The full variable domain, its missing parts supplied by reference TRBV15 and TRBJ2-7, is DAMVIQNPRYQVTQFGKPVTLSCSQTLNHNVMYWYQQKSSQAPKLLFHYYDKDFNNEADTPDNFQSRRPNTSFCFLDIRSPGLGDTAMYLCATSRDRDRAREQYFGPGTRLTVT.

This clonotype has only a few counts. V and J are TRBV10-3 and TRBJ2-3; the match to TRBD1 covers 8 bases. V shed 10 bases and J 1 base; nucleotides not matched to a gene: 7. Germline CDR1 is ENHRY and CDR2 is SYGVKD. The length of the CDR3 is 14 residues. The CDR3 protein is CATLGQGGTDTQYF. The DNA for the CDR3 is TGTGCCACACTAGGACAGGGAGGCACAGATACGCAGTATTTT.

This clonotype was seen repeatedly, ten times or more. The CDR3 nucleotides are TGTGCCTGTCTACCGGACTCCTCAGAGCAGTACTTC. Protein product: CACLPDSSEQYF. This chain links TRBV30 with TRBJ2-7; the D gene is possibly TRBD2 (5 bases). V was cut by 6 bases and J by 7 bases, with 16 bases left in between. Germline loops: CDR1 GTSNPN, CDR2 SVGIG (reference sequence). CDR3 size: 12 residues.

This clonotype has just a few counts. Here the CDR3 reads CASSLTRDGQETQYF. CDR3 in DNA: TGTGCCAGCAGCTTGACCCGGGACGGCCAAGAGACCCAGTACTTC. The chain combines TRBV5-6 with TRBJ2-5, with D perhaps matching TRBD1 or TRBD2 (5 bases each). The CDR3 is 15 amino acids. V lost 1 base to trimming and J lost 1 base, with 11 bases between them. The germline gives CDR1 SGHDT, CDR2 YYEEEE.

In this sample, this clonotype turned up once. This chain links TRBV5-6 with TRBJ2-7, with 9 bases lining up with TRBD2. The V and J ends lost 2 bases and 2 bases, in that order; junction bases with no gene match: 8. The CDR3 sequence is 16 residues long. Germline V lookup: CDR1 SGHDT, CDR2 YYEEEE. CDR3 residues: CASSFDLAGTPYEQYF. CDR3 nucleotide sequence: TGTGCCAGCAGCTTCGATCTAGCGGGGACGCCCTACGAGCAGTACTTC.

The sample holds a few counts of this clonotype. This CDR3 reads CASSRGDGAEDTQYF. Written as DNA, the CDR3 is TGCGCCAGCAGCCGGGGAGATGGGGCTGAGGATACGCAGTATTTT. The chain couples TRBV5-1 to TRBJ2-3; D is possibly TRBD1 or TRBD2 (5 bases each). CDR1 is SGHRS and CDR2 is YFSETQ in the germline V gene. V lost 4 bases and J lost 6, with 18 bases in between. The CDR3 spans 15 residues. The full variable domain, its missing parts supplied by reference TRBV5-1 and TRBJ2-3, is KAGVTQTPRYLIKTRGQQVTLSCSPISGHRSVSWYQQTPGQGLQFLFEYFSETQRNKGNFPGRFSGRQFSNSRSEMNVSTLELGDSALYLCASSRGDGAEDTQYFGPGTRLTVL.

The rearrangement uses TRBV4-2 and TRBJ2-3; 13 nucleotides agree with TRBD2. Germline CDR1 LGHNA, CDR2 YNFKEQ. The CDR3 sequence is 17 residues long. Trimming cost V 0 bases and J 4 bases; bases outside gene matches: 4. CDR3 amino acids: CASSQEQLAGGADTQYF. The CDR3 coding sequence is TGTGCCAGCAGCCAAGAGCAACTAGCGGGGGGGGCAGATACGCAGTATTTT.

This clonotype was counted ten times or more. The chain couples TRBV29-1 to TRBJ2-7; 8 bases match TRBD1. This CDR3 is 12 amino acids long. The germline V gene encodes CDR1 SQVTM and CDR2 ANQGSEA. The CDR3, as DNA: TGCGGGGTGACAGGGGACTCCTACGAGCAGTACTTC. Encoded protein: CGVTGDSYEQYF.

This clonotype appeared many times. The chain carries TRBV12-3 or TRBV12-4 and TRBJ2-7, with D perhaps matching TRBD2 (5 bases). V lost 4 bases to trimming and J lost 1 base, with 11 bases between them. This CDR3 is built from 14 residues. The DNA of the CDR3 is TGTGCCAGCAGTTCGAGGGTGTTGTCCTACGAGCAGTACTTC. Its protein product is CASSSRVLSYEQYF.

The V and J genes are TRBV10-3 and TRBJ2-7; 8 bases fit TRBD2. Looked up from germline, CDR1 is ENHRY and CDR2 is SYGVKD. V lost 4 bases to trimming and J lost 4 bases; unmatched junction nucleotides: 9. The CDR3 is 15 amino acids. The CDR3 DNA reads TGTGCCATCAGTGGGGTGACCGGCGGGGGGTACGAGCAGTACTTC. It codes for CAISGVTGGGYEQYF.

The V gene is TRBV7-6, the J gene TRBJ1-5; D is undetermined. CDR1 and CDR2 (germline): SGHVS, FNYEAQ. The CDR3 runs to 15 residues. V lost 5 bases to trimming and J lost 2 bases, with 13 bases between them. The DNA for the CDR3 is TGTGCCAGCAGCCCGCTTGGCGATGGCAATCAGCCCCAGCATTTT. This encodes CASSPLGDGNQPQHF.

The chain joins TRBV20-1 to TRBJ1-2; no firm D call. Trimming removed 6 bases at V and 8 bases at J, with 13 bases between. Germline V gives CDR1 DFQATT, CDR2 SNEGSKA (reference sequence). The CDR3 runs to 11 residues. The CDR3 sequence: CSASISDGYTF. CDR3 DNA: TGCAGTGCCTCAATTTCGGACGGCTACACCTTC.

The chain employs TRBV14 and TRBJ1-2, with no clear D. The CDR3 is 14 amino acids. V gave up 1 base and J gave up 2 bases, with 8 bases separating them. Germline V lookup: CDR1 SGHDN, CDR2 FVKESK. The CDR3 DNA reads TGTGCCAGCAGCCAAGGGCAGCTCAACTATGGCTACACCTTC. Translation gives CASSQGQLNYGYTF.

This clonotype was found a few times. The genes are TRBV6-1 and TRBJ2-2, with D perhaps being TRBD1 or TRBD2 (5 bases each). Germline-derived CDR1 and CDR2 are MNHNS and SASEGT. Trimming pared 6 bases from V and 9 bases from J, leaving 17 bases between. The CDR3 loop spans 14 amino acids. The CDR3 nucleotides read TGTGCCAGCAGCCCCCCGGGACCACTTCGGGAGCTGTTTTTT. This translates into CASSPPGPLRELFF.

The chain carries TRBV4-1 and TRBJ2-7; 9 nucleotides line up with TRBD1. V was pared by 1 base and J by 3 bases, with 1 base of the junction left unmatched. CDR1 and CDR2 (germline): MGHRA, YSYEKL. CDR3 length: 14 amino acids. In nucleotides, the CDR3 is TGCGCCAGCAGCCAAGCGGACAGGGGCTACGAGCAGTACTTC. This codes for CASSQADRGYEQYF.

This clonotype was picked up a small number of times. This chain links TRBV11-2 with TRBJ2-7; TRBD2 aligns across 11 bases. CDR1 and CDR2 from the germline V gene are SGHAT and FQNNGV. This CDR3 has 15 residues. V gave up 5 bases and J gave up 2 bases; unmatched junction bases: 5. CDR3 DNA sequence: TGTGCCAGCAGCGCAGGGACTAGCGGACCCTACGAGCAGTACTTC. It specifies CASSAGTSGPYEQYF.

This clonotype was seen repeatedly, ten times or more. V usage is TRBV12-3 or TRBV12-4 and J usage is TRBJ2-3; 8 bases agree with TRBD2. This CDR3 has 15 amino acids. Trimming removed 6 bases from V and 4 bases from J; junction bases left unmatched: 9. In DNA form, the CDR3 reads TGTGCCAGCAGCTTGGTGGGACTAGTGTCAGATACGCAGTATTTT. This gives the protein CASSLVGLVSDTQYF.

This clonotype turned up a few times. The V call is TRBV29-1, the J call TRBJ2-7, with TRBD2 as a possible D gene (6 bases). Germline V CDR1 and CDR2: SQVTM, ANQGSEA. This CDR3 has 13 residues. Trimming stripped 5 bases from V and 2 bases from J, with 13 bases between. The CDR3 loop reads CSVNSPGAYEQYF. CDR3 nucleotide sequence: TGCAGCGTTAACTCACCGGGGGCCTACGAGCAGTACTTC.